Listed below are T cell receptor beta chains from one sample, sequenced in a study of Graves' ophthalmopathy and Graves' hyperthyroidism. TCRdb called the multiplex PCR reads again in MiXCR, with one record for every CDR3 protein. The top ten hold about 9.5% of the sample, which has some 160,000 distinct CDR3 sequences, 35% to 45% seen once. Sequencing was performed on peripheral blood. These receptors all stem from a man aged 25-40 years with Graves' ophthalmopathy. CDR3s include the opening cysteine and the closing phenylalanine or tryptophan. The D gene is left open where the match is weak. Not all rows give a size; the values are once, few, many and, for expanded clones, a class.

many	TRBV28	14	-	TRBJ1-6	CASSLERSNSPLHF	TGTGCCAGCAGTTTAGAACGGAGTAATTCACCCCTCCACTTT
-	TRBV3-1	12	-	TRBJ1-6	CASSQGSSPLGF	TGTGCCAGCAGCCAGGGAAGTTCACCCCTGGGGTTT
-	TRBV7-8	16	TRBD2	TRBJ2-2	CASSLISGGNTGELFF	TGTGCCAGCAGCCTCATTAGCGGGGGTAACACCGGGGAGCTGTTTTTT
-	TRBV19	15	-	TRBJ1-1	CASRRAFSMNTEAFF	TGTGCCAGTAGGCGGGCATTCTCCATGAACACTGAAGCTTTCTTT
-	TRBV6-2/TRBV6-3	16	TRBD1	TRBJ2-2	CASLGGQGAYTGELFF	TGTGCCAGCCTTGGAGGACAGGGGGCCTACACCGGGGAGCTGTTTTTT
many	TRBV27	13	TRBD1	TRBJ1-6	CASSINRGSPLHF	TGTGCCAGCAGTATCAACAGGGGCTCACCCCTCCACTTT
many	TRBV7-2	14	-	TRBJ2-5	CASSLRAGGETQYF	TGTGCCAGCAGCTTACGCGCTGGCGGGGAGACCCAGTACTTC
many	TRBV28	13	-	TRBJ2-5	CASRLGGKETQYF	TGTGCCAGCAGGCTAGGGGGGAAAGAGACCCAGTACTTC
many	TRBV7-3	13	-	TRBJ2-2	CASSHTGTGELFF	TGTGCCAGCAGCCATACAGGAACCGGGGAGCTGTTTTTT
many	TRBV12-3/TRBV12-4	15	TRBD2	TRBJ2-7	CASSSGGTPLGEQYF	TGTGCCAGCAGTTCGGGGGGGACACCTCTGGGCGAGCAGTACTTC
-	TRBV2	13	TRBD1	TRBJ1-2	CASNRGTGYGYTF	TGTGCCAGCAACAGGGGGACAGGCTATGGCTACACCTTC
many	TRBV12-3/TRBV12-4	13	TRBD1	TRBJ2-5	CASGDRGSETQYF	TGTGCCAGCGGGGACAGGGGGTCAGAGACCCAGTACTTC